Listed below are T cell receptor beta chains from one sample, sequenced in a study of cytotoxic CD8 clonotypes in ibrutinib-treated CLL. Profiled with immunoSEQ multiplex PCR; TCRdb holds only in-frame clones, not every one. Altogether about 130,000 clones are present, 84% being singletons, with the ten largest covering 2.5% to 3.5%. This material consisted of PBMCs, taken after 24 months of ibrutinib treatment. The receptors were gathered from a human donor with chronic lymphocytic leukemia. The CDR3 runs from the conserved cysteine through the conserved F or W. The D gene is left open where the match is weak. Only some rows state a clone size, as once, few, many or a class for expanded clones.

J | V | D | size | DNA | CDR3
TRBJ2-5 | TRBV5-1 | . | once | TGCGCCAGCAGCATTGGTGGCGGGGAAGAAGAGACCCAGTACTTC | CASSIGGGEEETQYF
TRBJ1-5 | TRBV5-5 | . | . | TGTGCCAGCAGACCCGACAGCATCAGCAATCAGCCCCAGCATTTT | CASRPDSISNQPQHF
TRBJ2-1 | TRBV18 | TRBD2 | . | TGTGCCAGCTCACCACGGTCCCTAGCGGGGGTTACCTCCTACAATGAGCAGTTCTTC | CASSPRSLAGVTSYNEQFF
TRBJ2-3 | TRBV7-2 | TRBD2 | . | TGTGCCAGCAGCTTCGGACTAGCCCCAGATACGCAGTATTTT | CASSFGLAPDTQYF
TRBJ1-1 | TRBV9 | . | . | TGTGCCAGCAGCGTAGGTCCGCTGGTAGCAGGAACTGAAGCTTTCTTT | CASSVGPLVAGTEAFF
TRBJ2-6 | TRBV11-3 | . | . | TGTGCCAGCAGCCGGTCGATGGGGAACGGGGCCAACGTCCTGACTTTC | CASSRSMGNGANVLTF
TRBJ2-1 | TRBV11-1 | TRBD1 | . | TGTGCCAGCACCTTGACAGGGAGCTCCTACAATGAGCAGTTCTTC | CASTLTGSSYNEQFF
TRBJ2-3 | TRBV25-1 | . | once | TGTGCCAGCAGTGCCCCCGGGGCGCAGTATTTT | CASSAPGAQYF
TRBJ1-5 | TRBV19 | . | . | TGTGCCAGTAGTATAGGCCTACACAGCCTCCAGCCCCAGCATTTT | CASSIGLHSLQPQHF
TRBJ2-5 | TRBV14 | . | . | TGTGCCAGCAGCGCTCAAATTGGAGAGACCCAGTACTTC | CASSAQIGETQYF
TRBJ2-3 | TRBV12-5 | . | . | TGTGCTAGTGGATACAGGGATGAGGCAGATACGCAGTATTTT | CASGYRDEADTQYF
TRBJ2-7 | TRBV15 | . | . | TGTGCCACCAGCAGAGATCGGGGACCTAGCTCCTACGAGCAGTACTTC | CATSRDRGPSSYEQYF
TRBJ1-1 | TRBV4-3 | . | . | TGCGCCAGCAGCCCTGAGTTGGGGCCTCCGTGGACTGAAGCTTTCTTT | CASSPELGPPWTEAFF